Listed below are T cell receptor beta chains from one sample, sequenced in a study of T cells in localized non-small cell lung cancer. The assay was immunoSEQ multiplex PCR, and TCRdb's table has in-frame clones only and misses some. The table includes some 2,000 clones, roughly a fifth detected once. Here the sequenced sample was normal lung tissue next to the tumor, taken before any cancer treatment. These receptor sequences come from a man aged 35-75 years with stage II lung adenocarcinoma. Each CDR3 is given with its conserved first and last residue. Each record gives: V gene, J gene, D gene, clone size, CDR3 length, CDR3 DNA, CDR3 protein. D genes are given only for firm matches. Clone size is stated in some rows and not others, as once, few, many or a class when expanded.

TRBV11-3	TRBJ2-2	TRBD1	few	14	TGTGCCAGCAGCTTAGGGGGACAGTCCGGGGAGCTGTTTTTT	CASSLGGQSGELFF
TRBV11-3	TRBJ1-2	TRBD1	few	16	TGTGCCAGCAGCTTGTCTAGGGGACAGGGGGCCAATGGCTACACCTTC	CASSLSRGQGANGYTF
TRBV6-8	TRBJ1-1	NA	few	14	TGTGCCATCAGTGCCGACAGAATGAACACTGAAGCTTTCTTT	CAISADRMNTEAFF
TRBV11-3	TRBJ2-2	NA	medium-sized	19	TGTGCCAGCAGCTCCCTCTTGGATACGGAGCCTTGGATAACCGGGGAGCTGTTTTTT	CASSSLLDTEPWITGELFF
TRBV14	TRBJ2-1	NA	few	12	TGTGCCAGCAGCCAGACTTCCGGGCCTCGGGTCTTC	CASSQTSGPRVF
TRBV7-4	TRBJ2-2	NA	medium-sized	14	TGTGCCAGCAGCCACAACCAGGGGAACGGGGAGCTGTTTTTT	CASSHNQGNGELFF
TRBV9	TRBJ2-1	TRBD1	medium-sized	14	TGTGCCAGCAAGGGGACAGGGGGCTCGAATGAGCAGTTCTTC	CASKGTGGSNEQFF
TRBV11-3	TRBJ1-6	NA	few	16	TGTGCCAGCAGCTTTGGTGCAGGGGTGGACGATTCACCCCTCCACTTT	CASSFGAGVDDSPLHF
TRBV11-3	TRBJ1-2	TRBD1	few	15	TGTGCCAGCAGCTTCGGGACAGGGAAGAACTATGGCTACACCTTC	CASSFGTGKNYGYTF
TRBV18	TRBJ1-1	NA	NA	16	TGTGCCAGCTCACCATTGGAAGACAGGCGGGACACTGAAGCTTTCTTT	CASSPLEDRRDTEAFF
TRBV6-1	TRBJ1-5	NA	few	15	TGTGCCAGCAGTGAAGTATTCGGCCAAAATCAGCCCCAGCATTTT	CASSEVFGQNQPQHF
TRBV11-3	TRBJ1-2	NA	NA	14	TGTGCCAGCAGCTTAGAAGGGCGATCCGGGGGCTACACCTTC	CASSLEGRSGGYTF
TRBV9	TRBJ1-5	NA	medium-sized	14	TGTGCCAGCAAAGACGGCTATAGCAATCAGCCCCAGCATTTT	CASKDGYSNQPQHF
TRBV7-2	TRBJ1-1	NA	NA	13	TGTGCCAGCAGACCACAGCAATACACTGAAGCTTTCTTT	CASRPQQYTEAFF
TRBV14	TRBJ1-1	NA	NA	15	TGTGCCAGCAGCCAAGATCGGGGTTTCTACACTGAAGCTTTCTTT	CASSQDRGFYTEAFF
TRBV6-8	TRBJ1-2	NA	NA	15	TGTGCCAGCAGTTACCGCAACCCAGTTGTCTATGGCTACACCTTC	CASSYRNPVVYGYTF
TRBV6-8	TRBJ2-5	NA	few	13	TGTGCCAGCAGTTACTCCGACGGGGAGACCCAGTACTTC	CASSYSDGETQYF
TRBV30	TRBJ2-4	NA	few	12	TGTGCCTGGAGGAACCCAAAGGGCATTCAGTACTTC	CAWRNPKGIQYF
TRBV11-3	TRBJ1-6	NA	few	14	TGTGCCAGCAGCCCCTTCTCGGGAAATTCACCCCTCCACTTT	CASSPFSGNSPLHF
TRBV6-8	TRBJ1-2	NA	NA	14	TGTGCCATCAGTGGTGGGGGGATATTCTATGGCTACACCTTC	CAISGGGIFYGYTF
TRBV5-1	TRBJ2-1	NA	NA	15	TGCGCCAGCAGCTTGGATCGCGACTACACTCCCGAGCAGTTCTTC	CASSLDRDYTPEQFF
TRBV11-3	TRBJ1-2	NA	NA	14	TGTGCCAGCAGCCCTGACGGGACTAACTATGGCTACACCTTC	CASSPDGTNYGYTF
TRBV11-3	TRBJ1-2	NA	medium-sized	15	TGTGCCAGCAGCCCCTCGACAGGAAGTGTCTATGGCTACACCTTC	CASSPSTGSVYGYTF
TRBV6-8	TRBJ1-1	NA	medium-sized	17	TGTGCCAGCACCGAACGGGGCACCAAGATACTGAACACTGAAGCTTTCTTT	CASTERGTKILNTEAFF
TRBV9	TRBJ1-1	TRBD1	few	16	TGTGCCAGCAGCTCCCACGGGACAGACATGAACACTGAAGCTTTCTTT	CASSSHGTDMNTEAFF
TRBV30	TRBJ1-3	NA	once	13	TGTGCCTGGAGTGTACTGGGGGGAAACACCATATATTTT	CAWSVLGGNTIYF
TRBV6-8	TRBJ1-4	NA	few	14	TGTGCCAGCAGTTACGGTCAGGAAGGTGAAAAACTGTTTTTT	CASSYGQEGEKLFF
TRBV6-8	TRBJ2-3	NA	medium-sized	15	TGTGCCAGCAGTTACTCGTCGCCAAGCACAGATACGCAGTATTTT	CASSYSSPSTDTQYF
TRBV18	TRBJ2-5	NA	NA	13	TGTGCCAGCTCATTAGACTTACAAGAGACCCAGTACTTC	CASSLDLQETQYF
TRBV19	TRBJ1-2	NA	few	12	TGTGCCAGTAGTCCTCGACAGGAGGGCTACACCTTC	CASSPRQEGYTF
TRBV6-8	TRBJ1-3	TRBD1	NA	19	TGTGCCAGCGTGCTGAGGGGACAGGGCTTGGGGAGCTCTGGAAACACCATATATTTT	CASVLRGQGLGSSGNTIYF
TRBV6-8	TRBJ1-1	NA	large	16	TGTGCCAGCAGTTACTCTAGAGGGGGGATGAACACTGAAGCTTTCTTT	CASSYSRGGMNTEAFF
TRBV9	TRBJ2-3	TRBD2	few	17	TGTGCCAGCAGCCCCTTTGGGGGACTAGCGGGGGCGGATACGCAGTATTTT	CASSPFGGLAGADTQYF
TRBV6-8	TRBJ2-3	TRBD2	NA	17	TGTGCCAGCAGTGACTCTAGCGGGGGGGCCAGCACAGATACGCAGTATTTT	CASSDSSGGASTDTQYF
TRBV10-2	TRBJ2-2	TRBD2	NA	14	TGCGCCAGCAGTAGTTCGGGAGGCACCGGGGAGCTGTTTTTT	CASSSSGGTGELFF
TRBV6-8	TRBJ1-2	NA	few	14	TGTGCCAGCAGGCCAGATGGGGCCTCGGATGGCTACACCTTC	CASRPDGASDGYTF
TRBV11-3	TRBJ2-7	NA	medium-sized	15	TGTGCCAGCAGCTTCCGGACGGACCTCTCCTACGAGCAGTACTTC	CASSFRTDLSYEQYF
TRBV19	TRBJ1-1	NA	few	12	TGTGCCAGTATGCTGGGAGCCACTGAAGCTTTCTTT	CASMLGATEAFF
TRBV5-1	TRBJ1-1	NA	NA	18	TGCGCCAGCAGCTTGGCCGGATGGGGGGTGGCTAAGAACACTGAAGCTTTCTTT	CASSLAGWGVAKNTEAFF
TRBV11-3	TRBJ2-7	NA	few	15	TGTGCCAGCAGTCTGGGTAGGTCCCCCTCCTACGAGCAGTACTTC	CASSLGRSPSYEQYF
TRBV10-3	TRBJ2-7	TRBD1	few	15	TGTGCCATCAGTGAGGGAGGGACAGGGTTGCGCGAGCAGTACTTC	CAISEGGTGLREQYF
TRBV30	TRBJ2-6	NA	NA	15	TGTGCCTGGAGTGTACTGGGCTCTGGGGCCAACGTCCTGACTTTC	CAWSVLGSGANVLTF
TRBV30	TRBJ1-1	TRBD1	few	14	TGTGCCTGGAGTAGCCAGGGGGCGAACACTGAAGCTTTCTTT	CAWSSQGANTEAFF
TRBV19	TRBJ2-3	NA	NA	13	TGTGCCAGTAGTCCCGGGGGCTTCGATACGCAGTATTTT	CASSPGGFDTQYF
TRBV6-8	TRBJ2-2	NA	few	12	TGTGCCAGCAGTTATAGTGCCGGGGAGCTGTTTTTT	CASSYSAGELFF
TRBV11-3	TRBJ2-5	NA	medium-sized	14	TGTGCCAGCAGCTTGATGGATTTCTCAGAGACCCAGTACTTC	CASSLMDFSETQYF
TRBV14	TRBJ2-7	NA	NA	14	TGTGCCAGCAGCCAGGCATCTAACTCCTACGAGCAGTACTTC	CASSQASNSYEQYF
TRBV30	TRBJ2-1	TRBD2	once	20	TGTGCCTGGAGTCCCCTCGGGGGGACTAGCGGGGGGAACAACTACAATGAGCAGTTCTTC	CAWSPLGGTSGGNNYNEQFF
TRBV11-3	TRBJ2-3	NA	few	15	TGTGCCAGCAGCTTGAGAACTCTCGACACAGATACGCAGTATTTT	CASSLRTLDTDTQYF